What follows is one TCR beta chain and its context. Antigen specificity is unknown. Produced via immunoSEQ multiplex PCR; TCRdb's table is partial and in-frame only. The sample shows some 520,000 clones, approximately 88% of them seen only once. The CDR3 has 14 residues. From germline, CDR1 is MNHEY and CDR2 SMNVEV (reference sequence). Trimming took off 7 bases at V and 6 bases at J, with 15 bases between the two ends. The sample is drawn from a study of Ad26.COV2.S vaccination and SARS-CoV-2 variants. Whole-study findings and limits: With respect to non-spike TCR breadth, vaccine and placebo recipients were similar.

Treatment meaning: some 19 received Ad26.COV2.S at low or high dose, single or two shots; roughly five received placebo; per-sample allocation not given. Specimens were obtained on day 63 following the first vaccine or placebo injection. Sequenced here: peripheral blood, sampled in a trial of Ad26.COV2.S vaccine versus placebo. The receptor was isolated from a person aged 18 to 59 who received the Ad26.COV2.S COVID-19 vaccine or a placebo. This chain links TRBV27 with TRBJ2-2; D possibly corresponds to TRBD1 (6 bases). The CDR3 DNA reads as TGTGCCAGCAATAAGCAGGGGACGGCCGGGGAGCTGTTTTTT. Residues: CASNKQGTAGELFF.